This TCR beta chain is drawn from a study of blood T cell repertoires in COVID-19. CDR1 is LGHDT and CDR2 is YNNKEL in the germline V gene (reference sequence). CDR3 length: 11 amino acids. Trimming shortened V by 5 bases and J by 6 bases, and 4 bases separated the two germline ends. Assay: immunoSEQ multiplex PCR; the TCRdb copy retains only in-frame clones and omits some. This repertoire shows around 180,000 clones, more than 75% found once; its top ten account for approximately 4.4%. The receptor was isolated from a human donor in a cohort sampled during active COVID-19. The specimen sequenced was peripheral blood. The V call is TRBV3-1 (or the pseudogene TRBV3-2), the J call TRBJ2-2; D remains unclear. CDR3 sequence reads: CASSSAGELFF. CDR3 nucleotide sequence: TGTGCCAGCAGCTCAGCCGGGGAGCTGTTTTTT.